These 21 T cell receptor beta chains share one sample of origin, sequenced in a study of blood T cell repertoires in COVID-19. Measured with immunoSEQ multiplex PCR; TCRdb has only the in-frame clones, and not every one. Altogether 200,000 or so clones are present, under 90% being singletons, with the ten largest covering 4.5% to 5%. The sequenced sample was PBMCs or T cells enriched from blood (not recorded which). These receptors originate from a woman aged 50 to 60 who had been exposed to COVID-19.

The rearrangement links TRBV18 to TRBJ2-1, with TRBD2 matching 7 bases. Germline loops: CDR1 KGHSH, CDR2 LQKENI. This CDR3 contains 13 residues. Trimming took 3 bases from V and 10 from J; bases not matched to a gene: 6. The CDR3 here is CASSPRLAWEQFF. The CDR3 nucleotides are TGTGCCAGCTCACCCCGACTAGCATGGGAGCAGTTCTTC.

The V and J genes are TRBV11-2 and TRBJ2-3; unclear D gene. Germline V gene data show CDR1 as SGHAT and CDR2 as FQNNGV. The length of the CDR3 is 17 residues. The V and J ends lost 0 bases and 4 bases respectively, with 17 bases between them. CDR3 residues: CASSLERRISFPDTQYF. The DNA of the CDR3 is TGTGCCAGCAGCTTAGAGCGGCGTATTAGCTTCCCAGATACGCAGTATTTT.

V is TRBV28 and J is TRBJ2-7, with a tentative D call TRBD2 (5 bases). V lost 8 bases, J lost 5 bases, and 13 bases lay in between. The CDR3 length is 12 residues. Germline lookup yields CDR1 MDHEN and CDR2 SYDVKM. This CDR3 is CASATGVHEQYF. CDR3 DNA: TGTGCCAGCGCGACCGGGGTTCACGAGCAGTACTTC.

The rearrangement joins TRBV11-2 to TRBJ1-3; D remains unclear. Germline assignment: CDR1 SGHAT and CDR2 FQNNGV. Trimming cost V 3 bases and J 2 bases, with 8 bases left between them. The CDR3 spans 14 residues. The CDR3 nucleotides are TGTGCCAGCAGCTTGGCAATCCCTGGAAACACCATATATTTT. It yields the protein CASSLAIPGNTIYF. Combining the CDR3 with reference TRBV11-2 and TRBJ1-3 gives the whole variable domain EAGVAQSPRYKIIEKRQSVAFWCNPISGHATLYWYQQILGQGPKLLIQFQNNGVVDDSQLPKDRFSAERLKGVDSTLKIQPAKLEDSAVYLCASSLAIPGNTIYFGEGSWLTVV.

This chain's CDR3 is CASSFVGVNEQFF. CDR3 in DNA: TGTGCCAGCAGTTTTGTAGGGGTCAATGAGCAGTTCTTC. V usage is TRBV12-3 or TRBV12-4 and J usage is TRBJ2-1, with D tentatively TRBD1 (5 bases). Trimming removed 3 bases from V and 6 bases from J, with 9 bases in between. The CDR3 spans 13 residues.

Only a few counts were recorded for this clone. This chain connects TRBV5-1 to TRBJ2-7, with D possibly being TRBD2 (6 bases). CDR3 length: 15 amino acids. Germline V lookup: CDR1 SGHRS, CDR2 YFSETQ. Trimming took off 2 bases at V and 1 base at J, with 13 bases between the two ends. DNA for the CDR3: TGCGCCAGCAGCTTTTTCGGGGGAGAGTCCTACGAGCAGTACTTC. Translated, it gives CASSFFGGESYEQYF.

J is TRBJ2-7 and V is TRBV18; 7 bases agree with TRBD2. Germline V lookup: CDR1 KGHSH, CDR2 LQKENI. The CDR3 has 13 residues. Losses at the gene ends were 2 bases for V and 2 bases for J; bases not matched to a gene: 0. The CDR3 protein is CASSPGLAYEQYF. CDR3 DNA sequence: TGTGCCAGCTCACCAGGACTAGCCTACGAGCAGTACTTC.

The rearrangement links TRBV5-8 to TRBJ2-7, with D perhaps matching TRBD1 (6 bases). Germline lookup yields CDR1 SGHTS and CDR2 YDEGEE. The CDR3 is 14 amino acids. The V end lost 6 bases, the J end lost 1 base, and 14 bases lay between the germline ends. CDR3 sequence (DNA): TGTGCCAGCACCCTAACAGGGATTTCCTACGAGCAGTACTTC. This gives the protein CASTLTGISYEQYF.

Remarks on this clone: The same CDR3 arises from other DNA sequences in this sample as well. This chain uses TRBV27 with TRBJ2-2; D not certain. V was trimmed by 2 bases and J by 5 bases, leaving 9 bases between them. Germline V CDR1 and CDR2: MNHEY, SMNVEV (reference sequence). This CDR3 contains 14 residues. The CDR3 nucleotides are TGTGCCAGCAGTTTAAGAGACAATACCGGGGAGCTGTTTTTT. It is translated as CASSLRDNTGELFF.

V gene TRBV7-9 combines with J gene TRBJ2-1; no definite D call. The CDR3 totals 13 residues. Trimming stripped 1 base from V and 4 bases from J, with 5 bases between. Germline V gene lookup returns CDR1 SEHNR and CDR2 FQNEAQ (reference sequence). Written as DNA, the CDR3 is TGTGCCAGCAGCTTAGACTCTTACAATGAGCAGTTCTTC. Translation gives CASSLDSYNEQFF.

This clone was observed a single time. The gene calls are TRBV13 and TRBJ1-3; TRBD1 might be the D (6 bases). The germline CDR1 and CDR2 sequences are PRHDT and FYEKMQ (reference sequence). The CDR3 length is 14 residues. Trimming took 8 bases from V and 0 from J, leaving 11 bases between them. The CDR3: CASQGSNSGNTIYF. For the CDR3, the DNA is TGTGCCAGCCAGGGGAGCAACTCTGGAAACACCATATATTTT.

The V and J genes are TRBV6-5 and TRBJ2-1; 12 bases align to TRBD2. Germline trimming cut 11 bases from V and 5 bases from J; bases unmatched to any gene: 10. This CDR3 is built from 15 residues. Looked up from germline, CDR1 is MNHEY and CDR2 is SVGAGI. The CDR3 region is CASPGTSGLNNEQFF. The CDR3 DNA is TGTGCCTCCCCTGGGACTAGCGGGCTAAACAATGAGCAGTTCTTC.

The CDR3 DNA reads as TGTGCCAGCAGCTTAGCGGGGGACTATGGCTACACCTTC. Translating gives CASSLAGDYGYTF. The chain carries TRBV11-2 and TRBJ1-2, with a weak D call TRBD1 (5 bases). The germline V gene has CDR1 SGHAT and CDR2 FQNNGV. CDR3 length: 13 residues. V shed 1 base and J shed 3 bases, with 6 bases lying between them.

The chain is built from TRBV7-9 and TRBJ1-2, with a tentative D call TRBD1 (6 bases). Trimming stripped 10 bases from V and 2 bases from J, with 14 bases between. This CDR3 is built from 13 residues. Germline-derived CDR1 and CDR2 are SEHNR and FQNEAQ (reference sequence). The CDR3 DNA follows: TGTGCCACCCCAGGGGAAAGGAACTATGGCTACACCTTC. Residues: CATPGERNYGYTF.

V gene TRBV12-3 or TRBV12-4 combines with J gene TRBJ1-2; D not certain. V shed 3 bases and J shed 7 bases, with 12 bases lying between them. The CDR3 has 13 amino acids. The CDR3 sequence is CASSFRVSGGYTF. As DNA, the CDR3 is TGTGCCAGCAGTTTCCGGGTTTCGGGTGGCTACACCTTC.

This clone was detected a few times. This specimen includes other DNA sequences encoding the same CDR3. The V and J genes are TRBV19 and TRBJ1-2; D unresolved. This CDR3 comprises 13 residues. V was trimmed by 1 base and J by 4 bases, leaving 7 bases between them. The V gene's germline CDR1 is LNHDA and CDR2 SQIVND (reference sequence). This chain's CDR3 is CASSIGTAYGYTF. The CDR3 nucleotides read TGTGCCAGTAGTATAGGAACAGCCTATGGCTACACCTTC.

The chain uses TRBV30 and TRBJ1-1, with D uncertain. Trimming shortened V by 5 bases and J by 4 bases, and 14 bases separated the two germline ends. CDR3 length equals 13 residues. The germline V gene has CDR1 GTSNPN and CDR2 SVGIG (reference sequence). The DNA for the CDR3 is TGTGCCTGGGGTGGGCTGTCGGGCACTGAAGCTTTCTTT. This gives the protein CAWGGLSGTEAFF.

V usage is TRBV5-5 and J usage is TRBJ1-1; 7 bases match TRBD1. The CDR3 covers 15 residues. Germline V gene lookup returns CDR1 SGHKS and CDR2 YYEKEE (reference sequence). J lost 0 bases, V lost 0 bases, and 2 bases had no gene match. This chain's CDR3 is CASSLDRGLNTEAFF. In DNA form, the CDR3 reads TGTGCCAGCAGCTTGGACAGGGGCCTGAACACTGAAGCTTTCTTT. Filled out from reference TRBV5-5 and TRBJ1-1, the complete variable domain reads DAGVTQSPTHLIKTRGQQVTLRCSPISGHKSVSWYQQVLGQGPQFIFQYYEKEERGRGNFPDRFSARQFPNYSSELNVNALLLGDSALYLCASSLDRGLNTEAFFGQGTRLTVV.

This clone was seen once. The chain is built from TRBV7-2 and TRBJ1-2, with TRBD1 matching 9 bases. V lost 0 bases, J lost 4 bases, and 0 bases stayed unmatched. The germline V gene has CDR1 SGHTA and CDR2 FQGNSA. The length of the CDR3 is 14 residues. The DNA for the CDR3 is TGTGCCAGCAGCTTAGCGGGACAGGGCTATGGCTACACCTTC. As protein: CASSLAGQGYGYTF.

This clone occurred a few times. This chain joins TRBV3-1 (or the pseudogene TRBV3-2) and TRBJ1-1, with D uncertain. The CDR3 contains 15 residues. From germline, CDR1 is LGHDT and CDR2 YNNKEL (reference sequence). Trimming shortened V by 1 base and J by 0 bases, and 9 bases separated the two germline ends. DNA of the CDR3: TGTGCCAGCAGCCAAGGCGGCTGGGTGAACACTGAAGCTTTCTTT. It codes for CASSQGGWVNTEAFF.

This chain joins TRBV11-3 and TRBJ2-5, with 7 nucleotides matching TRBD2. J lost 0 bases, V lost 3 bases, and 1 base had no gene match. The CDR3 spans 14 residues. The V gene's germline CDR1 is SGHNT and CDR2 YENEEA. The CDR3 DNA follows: TGTGCCAGCAGCTTCGGGGGGAACCAAGAGACCCAGTACTTC. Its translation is CASSFGGNQETQYF.